This T cell receptor beta chain was identified during a study of blood T cell repertoires in COVID-19. Study-wide context: Samples of COVID-19 (acute and convalescent) were obtained from the United States, Italy and Spain. PBMCs, B-cell-depleted T cells, or T cells were the source of the cDNA or gDNA that made up the material.

In the original analysis: Reference gene primer amplification yielded estimated nucleated cell counts. Sequencing was performed with immunoSEQ multiplex PCR; in TCRdb, only in-frame clones are kept and a portion is missing. The V and J calls and clone size were taken over from that table, and D and trimming were inferred from the DNA. The data contain 300,000 to 350,000 clones, 89% of them singletons. Patients of the Seattle cohort, enrolled during active infection, were followed longitudinally. V lost 2 bases and J 0 bases, leaving 9 bases between the germline ends. Germline-derived CDR1 and CDR2 are SGHRS and YFSETQ. The CDR3 is made up of 15 amino acids.

This receptor was identified in a woman aged 55-69 years with COVID-19, enrolled during active disease. The sample consisted of peripheral blood. The genes are TRBV5-1 and TRBJ1-3; D uncertain. CDR3 DNA: TGCGCCAGCAGCTTCGGCCCTAGCTCTGGAAACACCATATATTTT. As protein: CASSFGPSSGNTIYF. Based on the CDR3 plus reference TRBV5-1 and TRBJ1-3, the full variable domain is KAGVTQTPRYLIKTRGQQVTLSCSPISGHRSVSWYQQTPGQGLQFLFEYFSETQRNKGNFPGRFSGRQFSNSRSEMNVSTLELGDSALYLCASSFGPSSGNTIYFGEGSWLTVV.